This T cell receptor (beta chain) was identified during a study of T cells in women clearing cervical HPV infection. The junction had 9 bases not matched to a gene; V was cut back by 4 bases and J by 2 bases. Germline V gene sequence: CDR1 SGHNT, CDR2 YYREEE (reference sequence). The CDR3 runs to 15 residues. With regard to this clone: The read stops 3 residues short of the end of the CDR3; the missing end is completed from the germline J gene.

This table comes from immunoSEQ multiplex PCR, and its TCRdb copy is limited to in-frame clones, with some not included. In total, the table holds tens of thousands of clones. This clonotype was sampled from a woman between 18 and 75 years old with a cervical HPV16 infection that either progressed to CIN3+ or cleared (not recorded which). The sample consisted of blood buffy coat. The J gene is TRBJ2-7, the V gene TRBV5-4; 7 bases map to TRBD2. The CDR3: CASSLAWGGTYEQYF. The sequenced CDR3 bases are TGTGCCAGCAGCCTTGCCTGGGGGGGGACCTACGAG.